This T cell receptor (beta chain) is drawn from a study of control samples from healthy donors and cancer patients. CDR1 is SGHTA, CDR2 FQGTGA, per germline. V gave up 2 bases and J gave up 8 bases; unmatched junction bases: 5. The CDR3 contains 14 residues. Sequencing used immunoSEQ multiplex PCR; TCRdb keeps in-frame clones, though not all of them. Of about 410,000 clones in the sample, 90% are singletons; the top ten hold roughly 6.4%. The V gene is TRBV7-3, the J gene TRBJ2-1, with 8 bases identical to TRBD1. The sequence came from a man between 40 and 49 years old with head and neck cancer. The sample was PBMCs. The CDR3 DNA reads as TGTGCCAGCAGCTTATTTTCAGGGGGCGATGAGCAGTTCTTC. This gives the protein CASSLFSGGDEQFF.